This TCR beta chain was observed in a study of shared clonotypes between healthy human individuals. How the authors handled the data: For the immunoSEQ data, sequences were junction-only without quality scores, so filtering differed. TCRdb's table, derived via immunoSEQ multiplex PCR, lists solely in-frame clones and lacks some. V and J calls and clone size come straight from that table; D and trimming were deduced from the DNA. The sample records roughly 1,600,000 clones, about 98.5% being singletons. Study conclusions and caveats: Generally, naive subsets came out with larger estimated richness than memory subsets. Shared across a few donors were around 5% of the naive CD4 clonotypes.

As to this clone: Its antigen is currently unknown.

After removal of 2 bases from V and 0 bases from J, the junction contained 15 bases not matched to a gene. The CDR3 runs 20 residues. The germline V gene encodes CDR1 MDHEN and CDR2 SYDVKM. Both subsets, CD45RA+ naive and CD45RA-negative memory, were split from the CD4+ cells. The clonotype originates from a man aged 30 to 39 in good health. The chain couples TRBV28 to TRBJ2-1; 8 positions match TRBD2. Material: naive CD4+ T cells sorted from blood. Subset described: CD45RA+ positively selected. The CDR3 bases are TGTGCCAGCAGTTTACCGGGGGCCGGTAGCGGGATGAGCTCCTACAATGAGCAGTTCTTC. Protein product: CASSLPGAGSGMSSYNEQFF. The complete variable domain, with remaining parts taken from reference TRBV28 and TRBJ2-1, reads DVKVTQSSRYLVKRTGEKVFLECVQDMDHENMFWYRQDPGLGLRLIYFSYDVKMKEKGDIPEGYSVSREKKERFSLILESASTNQTSMYLCASSLPGAGSGMSSYNEQFFGPGTRLTVL.